These 3 T cell receptor beta chains came from one sample sequenced in a study of blood T cell repertoires in COVID-19. The protocol was immunoSEQ multiplex PCR, while the TCRdb copy is restricted to in-frame clones and leaves out a portion. Of 290,000 or so clones detected, approximately 92% appear once; the ten largest clones hold 1% to 1.3%. The specimen was PBMCs or T cells enriched from blood (not recorded which). Receptors originate from a woman in her 30s who had recovered from COVID-19.

There are a few counts of this clone. CDR3 loop: CASSRGTGGNQPQHF. CDR3 bases: TGCGCCAGCAGCCGAGGGACGGGGGGCAATCAGCCCCAGCATTTT. This chain connects TRBV4-3 to TRBJ1-5; weak D call: TRBD1 (5 bases). Germline-derived CDR1 and CDR2 are LGHNA and YSLEER. V was cut by 4 bases and J by 2 bases, with 12 bases left in between. The CDR3 runs 15 residues.

This sequence joins TRBV5-5 and TRBJ2-1, with D maybe TRBD2 (7 bases). This CDR3 has 16 amino acids. Trimming left V 0 bases short and J 2 bases short, with 12 bases between. Per the germline V gene, CDR1 is SGHKS and CDR2 is YYEKEE (reference sequence). CDR3 residues: CASSLGEGDAYNEQFF. The CDR3 DNA reads TGTGCCAGCAGCTTGGGGGAGGGGGACGCCTACAATGAGCAGTTCTTC.

V and J are TRBV7-2 and TRBJ2-1; 12 bases are a match to TRBD2. The CDR3 contains 15 residues. With V trimmed by 5 bases and J by 3 bases, 2 bases remained unmatched. The germline V gene has CDR1 SGHTA and CDR2 FQGNSA. The CDR3 region is CASSGLAGNYNEQFF. CDR3 nucleotides: TGTGCCAGCAGCGGACTAGCGGGAAACTACAATGAGCAGTTCTTC.